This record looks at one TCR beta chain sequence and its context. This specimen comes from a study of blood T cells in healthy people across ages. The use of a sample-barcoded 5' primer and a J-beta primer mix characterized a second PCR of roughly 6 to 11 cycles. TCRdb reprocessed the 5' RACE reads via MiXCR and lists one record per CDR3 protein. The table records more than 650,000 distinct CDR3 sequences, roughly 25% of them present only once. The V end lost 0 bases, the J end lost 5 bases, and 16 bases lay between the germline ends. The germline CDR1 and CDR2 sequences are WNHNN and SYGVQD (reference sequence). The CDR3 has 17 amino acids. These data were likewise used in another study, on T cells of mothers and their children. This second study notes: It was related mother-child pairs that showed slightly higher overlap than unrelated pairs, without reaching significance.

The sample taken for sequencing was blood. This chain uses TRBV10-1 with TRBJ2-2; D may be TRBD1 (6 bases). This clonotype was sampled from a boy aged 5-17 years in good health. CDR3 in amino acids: CASSESLRTVRTGELFF. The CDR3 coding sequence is TGCGCCAGCAGTGAGTCCTTAAGGACAGTGAGAACCGGGGAGCTGTTTTTT.